A single sample is the source of the 23 T cell receptor beta chains below, sequenced in a study of blood T cell repertoires in COVID-19. Assay used: immunoSEQ multiplex PCR; TCRdb lists only in-frame clones, some missing. Found here are under 300,000 clones, around 84% of them singletons; the top ten hold about 2%. Sequencing was done on a sample of peripheral blood. The receptors were gathered from a man aged 35 to 55 who had recovered from COVID-19.

This clone was seen just once. The V call is TRBV20-1, the J call TRBJ2-3; possible D gene TRBD2, 5 bases. CDR1 and CDR2 from the germline V gene are DFQATT and SNEGSKA (reference sequence). Trimming stripped 3 bases from V and 1 base from J, with 11 bases between. This CDR3 has 14 residues. The CDR3 here is CSASMTGGTDTQYF. The CDR3 DNA is TGCAGTGCTAGTATGACCGGGGGCACAGATACGCAGTATTTT.

This rearrangement joins TRBV6-5 to TRBJ2-2, with D hard to call. Germline assignment: CDR1 MNHEY and CDR2 SVGAGI. The V gene lost 2 bases and the J gene lost 1 base, with 8 bases spanning the gap. The CDR3 is 15 residues long. The CDR3 reads CASSYNRQNTGELFF. CDR3 nucleotide sequence: TGTGCCAGCAGTTACAACCGACAGAACACCGGGGAGCTGTTTTTT.

The chain combines TRBV4-2 with TRBJ2-3; maybe TRBD2 (7 bases). V lost 0 bases, J lost 5 bases, and 21 bases lay in between. This CDR3 has 18 residues. Germline V gives CDR1 LGHNA, CDR2 YNFKEQ. CDR3 sequence: CASSQDIVGASGGDTQYF. The CDR3 nucleotides are TGTGCCAGCAGCCAAGATATCGTGGGGGCTAGCGGAGGAGATACGCAGTATTTT.

The V and J genes are TRBV23-1 and TRBJ1-5; 8 nucleotides agree with TRBD1. TRBV23-1 is an open reading frame, and its role is uncertain. The CDR3 extends over 15 amino acids. With V trimmed by 8 bases and J by 3 bases, 9 bases remained unmatched. CDR3 amino acids: CASGQGYRINQPQHF. In nucleotides, the CDR3 is TGCGCCAGCGGACAGGGTTATAGGATCAATCAGCCCCAGCATTTT.

The chain uses TRBV4-3 and TRBJ1-2; tentative D call: TRBD1 (5 bases). Trimming shortened V by 1 base and J by 6 bases, and 21 bases separated the two germline ends. Germline V gives CDR1 LGHNA, CDR2 YSLEER. This CDR3 comprises 17 residues. This CDR3 reads CASSQVEYFRVSHGYTF. In DNA form, the CDR3 reads TGCGCCAGCAGCCAAGTCGAGTATTTCAGGGTCAGTCATGGCTACACCTTC.

In its sample, this clone was seen once. The V gene is TRBV7-2, the J gene TRBJ2-5; 7 nucleotides match TRBD1. Germline CDR1 reads SGHTA; CDR2 reads FQGNSA. This CDR3 is 16 amino acids long. The V and J ends lost 1 base and 0 bases, in that order; junction bases with no gene match: 5. In DNA form, the CDR3 reads TGTGCCAGCAGCTTAGTTCTGACAGGGCACCAAGAGACCCAGTACTTC. It specifies CASSLVLTGHQETQYF. The whole variable domain, filled in from reference TRBV7-2 and TRBJ2-5, reads GAGVSQSPSNKVTEKGKDVELRCDPISGHTALYWYRQSLGQGLEFLIYFQGNSAPDKSGLPSDRFSAERTGGSVSTLTIQRTQQEDSAVYLCASSLVLTGHQETQYFGPGTRLLVL.

This chain joins TRBV15 and TRBJ1-6; D ambiguous. CDR1 and CDR2 (germline): LNHNV, YYDKDF (reference sequence). V was pared by 0 bases and J by 5 bases, with 11 bases between. The CDR3 has 16 amino acids. The CDR3 DNA sequence: TGTGCCACCAGCAGAGATGTCGGAGCTAATAATTCACCCCTCCACTTT. The encoded protein is CATSRDVGANNSPLHF.

This chain uses TRBV4-1 with TRBJ2-5; possible D gene TRBD2, 5 bases. Between the trimmed V and J ends, which lost 4 bases and 3 bases, there was a span of 18 bases. Germline CDR1 MGHRA, CDR2 YSYEKL. The CDR3 has 16 amino acids. The CDR3 nucleotides read TGCGCCAGCAGCCGATATGGGAGTAGCTCGGAAGAGACCCAGTACTTC. The encoded protein is CASSRYGSSSEETQYF.

This rearrangement joins TRBV11-2 to TRBJ2-3, with 7 bases that match TRBD2. Germline CDR1 reads SGHAT; CDR2 reads FQNNGV. The CDR3 is 14 residues long. With V trimmed by 3 bases and J by 1 base, 1 base remained unmatched. CDR3 loop: CASSFTSGTDTQYF. The CDR3 DNA sequence: TGTGCCAGCAGCTTCACTAGCGGCACAGATACGCAGTATTTT.

The chain joins TRBV3-1 (or the pseudogene TRBV3-2) to TRBJ2-1; 10 bases line up with TRBD1. In germline, CDR1 is LGHDT, CDR2 YNNKEL (reference sequence). The CDR3 covers 17 residues. V dropped 6 bases and J dropped 6; count of bases not matched to a gene: 14. The chain's CDR3 is CASRVTPRDRGFNEQFF. The CDR3, as DNA: TGTGCCAGCAGAGTTACCCCCCGGGACAGGGGTTTCAATGAGCAGTTCTTC.

The rearrangement joins TRBV6-6 to TRBJ2-1; a possible D gene is TRBD1 (6 bases). CDR1 MNHNY and CDR2 SVGAGI come from the germline V gene (reference sequence). This CDR3 is 16 amino acids long. Trimming pared 5 bases from V and 8 bases from J, leaving 22 bases between. The CDR3 DNA is TGTGCCAGCAGTCCCCTTTCCGGGACACTTATTGATGAGCAGTTCTTC. Amino acid sequence: CASSPLSGTLIDEQFF.

This clone was detected once. The chain has TRBV30 and TRBJ1-4; TRBD1 matches 11 bases. V was pared by 2 bases and J by 8 bases, with 10 bases of the junction left unmatched. Germline V gene sequence: CDR1 GTSNPN, CDR2 SVGIG (reference sequence). CDR3 size: 16 residues. The CDR3 nucleotides are TGTGCCTGGAGTCCCTATTCCGGGACAGGGGGGGAAAAACTGTTTTTT. This translates into CAWSPYSGTGGEKLFF.

The rearrangement links TRBV2 to TRBJ1-1; D possibly corresponds to TRBD1 (5 bases). Trimming removed 4 bases at V and 5 bases at J, with 14 bases between. This CDR3 contains 14 residues. CDR1 and CDR2 (germline): SNHLY, FYNNEI. As DNA, the CDR3 is TGTGCCAGCAGTGCGCAGGCCCCAGGGACTGAAGCTTTCTTT. Translating gives CASSAQAPGTEAFF.

The DNA for the CDR3 is TGTGCCAGCAGCTTGCAGACTGGAAACACCATATATTTT. Its translation is CASSLQTGNTIYF. This chain joins TRBV7-9 and TRBJ1-3; D gene ambiguous. Per the germline V gene, CDR1 is SEHNR and CDR2 is FQNEAQ (reference sequence). V was trimmed by 3 bases and J by 2 bases, leaving 5 bases between them. The CDR3 consists of 13 residues. Looking up the rest from reference TRBV7-9 and TRBJ1-3 gives the full variable domain: DTGVSQNPRHKITKRGQNVTFRCDPISEHNRLYWYRQTLGQGPEFLTYFQNEAQLEKSRLLSDRFSAERPKGSFSTLEIQRTEQGDSAMYLCASSLQTGNTIYFGEGSWLTVV.

The V gene is TRBV7-2, the J gene TRBJ2-1; possibly TRBD1 for D (6 bases). V shed 4 bases and J shed 0 bases, with 10 bases lying between them. The germline CDR1 and CDR2 sequences are SGHTA and FQGNSA. The CDR3 has 15 amino acids. The CDR3 sequence: CASSSGTPSYNEQFF. CDR3 nucleotide sequence: TGTGCCAGCAGCTCCGGGACACCCTCCTACAATGAGCAGTTCTTC.

CDR3 coding DNA: TGTGCCAGTAGGGGACAGGGGGCGTTTGGCTACACCTTC. Its protein is CASRGQGAFGYTF. J is TRBJ1-2 and V is TRBV19, with TRBD1 identical over 12 bases. V lost 6 bases, J lost 7 bases, and 3 bases stayed unmatched. The CDR3 has 13 amino acids. Germline assignment: CDR1 LNHDA and CDR2 SQIVND (reference sequence).

V and J are TRBV7-2 and TRBJ2-7; D is possibly TRBD1 (6 bases). This CDR3 comprises 14 residues. With 5 bases removed from V and 3 bases from J, the gap between germline ends came to 14 bases. The V gene's germline CDR1 is SGHTA and CDR2 FQGNSA. The CDR3 coding sequence is TGTGCCAGCAGCAAACGGACAGCCTTCTACGAGCAGTACTTC. Residues: CASSKRTAFYEQYF. The full variable domain, rest sourced from reference TRBV7-2 and TRBJ2-7, is GAGVSQSPSNKVTEKGKDVELRCDPISGHTALYWYRQSLGQGLEFLIYFQGNSAPDKSGLPSDRFSAERTGGSVSTLTIQRTQQEDSAVYLCASSKRTAFYEQYFGPGTRLTVT.

This chain connects TRBV4-3 to TRBJ2-1; 7 nucleotides agree with TRBD2. The CDR3 consists of 16 residues. J gave up 3 bases and V 2 bases, and 7 bases lay outside the gene matches. Germline CDR1 LGHNA, CDR2 YSLEER. CDR3 DNA: TGCGCCAGCAGCCAATCGTCCGCGGGGGACTACAATGAGCAGTTCTTC. Amino acids: CASSQSSAGDYNEQFF.

V is TRBV5-1 and J is TRBJ1-1; 9 bases align to TRBD1. Germline values: CDR1 SGHRS, CDR2 YFSETQ. CDR3 length equals 14 residues. Trimming cost V 4 bases and J 2 bases; bases outside gene matches: 3. Here the CDR3 DNA reads TGCGCCAGCAGCGGGGGACAGGGTAACACTGAAGCTTTCTTT. Its translation: CASSGGQGNTEAFF.

This clone has only one observation. The gene calls are TRBV12-3 or TRBV12-4 and TRBJ2-7; 10 nucleotides agree with TRBD1. This CDR3 has 13 residues. V shed 7 bases, J shed 3 bases, and the junction held 3 bases outside the gene matches. The CDR3 spells CASNRDRGYEQYF. The CDR3 DNA is TGTGCCAGCAACCGGGACAGGGGCTACGAGCAGTACTTC.

Remarks on this clone: The junction departs from the called germline gene at one end, perhaps through a read error. The chain recombines TRBV30 with TRBJ2-6; TRBD2 might be the D (7 bases). The CDR3 spans 16 residues. Germline V gives CDR1 GTSNPN, CDR2 SVGIG (reference sequence). The CDR3 DNA sequence: TGTGCCCGGAGGGGGGGAGGGGGTCCAGGGGCCAACGTCCTGACTTTC. This gives the protein CARRGGGGPGANVLTF.

The genes are TRBV4-1 and TRBJ1-1; a possible D gene is TRBD1 (5 bases). V lost 2 bases and J 1 base, leaving 14 bases between the germline ends. Germline CDR1 MGHRA, CDR2 YSYEKL. The CDR3 length is 16 residues. The CDR3 protein is CASSQQSDRWNTEAFF. CDR3 DNA sequence: TGCGCCAGCAGCCAACAGTCCGACAGATGGAACACTGAAGCTTTCTTT.

This clone showed up just a few times. The gene calls are TRBV7-9 and TRBJ2-3; 14 bases match TRBD2. The trim removed 4 bases at V and 1 base at J, leaving 1 base unmatched. This CDR3 has 16 amino acids. Germline V gene lookup returns CDR1 SEHNR and CDR2 FQNEAQ (reference sequence). As DNA, the CDR3 is TGTGCCAGCAGCTCGGGACTAGCGGGAGGCACAGATACGCAGTATTTT. The encoded protein is CASSSGLAGGTDTQYF.